What follows are 24 T cell receptor beta chains derived from one specimen sequenced in a study of blood T cell repertoires in COVID-19. Only in-frame clones appear in the TCRdb table, and some are missing; sequencing was by immunoSEQ multiplex PCR. The sample shows fewer than 70,000 clones, 86% of them seen only once. Input material: peripheral blood. These receptors all come from a middle-aged man with COVID-19, enrolled during active disease.

The J gene is TRBJ2-7, the V gene TRBV29-1; D is possibly TRBD2 (6 bases). The CDR3 totals 13 residues. CDR1 and CDR2 from the germline V gene are SQVTM and ANQGSEA. Deletions cut 7 bases from V and 3 bases from J, with 16 bases between. The CDR3: CSALRGNGYEQYF. Here the CDR3 DNA reads TGCAGCGCCCTCCGGGGGAACGGCTACGAGCAGTACTTC.

This clone has a single count. This chain links TRBV25-1 with TRBJ2-1; D might be TRBD2 (6 bases). The CDR3 runs to 15 residues. V was clipped by 3 bases and J by 1 base, with 10 bases between them. Germline loops: CDR1 MGHDK, CDR2 SYGVNS. This CDR3 is CASSEHGGSYNEQFF. The DNA for the CDR3 is TGTGCCAGCAGTGAGCACGGAGGGTCCTACAATGAGCAGTTCTTC.

This chain connects TRBV28 to TRBJ2-7, with D uncertain. The ends were cut back, 4 bases at V and 2 bases at J, with 3 bases in the middle. The CDR3 is 11 residues long. The germline V gene has CDR1 MDHEN and CDR2 SYDVKM. The CDR3 DNA is TGTGCCAGCAGTTCCGCCTACGAGCAGTACTTC. Translated: CASSSAYEQYF. Filled out from reference TRBV28 and TRBJ2-7, the complete variable domain reads DVKVTQSSRYLVKRTGEKVFLECVQDMDHENMFWYRQDPGLGLRLIYFSYDVKMKEKGDIPEGYSVSREKKERFSLILESASTNQTSMYLCASSSAYEQYFGPGTRLTVT.

This clone was seen a few times. V is TRBV7-9 and J is TRBJ1-1, with a weak D call TRBD1 (6 bases). The CDR3 sequence is 15 residues long. Germline CDR1 is SEHNR and CDR2 is FQNEAQ (reference sequence). V was trimmed by 5 bases and J by 2 bases, leaving 15 bases between them. The CDR3 here is CASSPRTAYNTEAFF. CDR3 nucleotides: TGTGCCAGCAGCCCCCGGACAGCATATAACACTGAAGCTTTCTTT.

This clone is a singleton in its sample. The CDR3 reads CASSQTRISEQFF. The CDR3 DNA reads TGTGCCAGCAGTCAGACACGTATCAGCGAGCAGTTCTTC. The rearrangement uses TRBV6-4 and TRBJ2-1; D gene unclear. This CDR3 region has 13 residues. Germline CDR1 reads MRHNA; CDR2 reads SNTAGT. Between the trimmed V and J ends, which lost 5 bases and 10 bases, there was a span of 15 bases.

The chain links TRBV19 to TRBJ2-3, with a tentative D call TRBD1 (5 bases). Germline assignment: CDR1 LNHDA and CDR2 SQIVND (reference sequence). Trimming removed 3 bases at V and 0 bases at J, with 7 bases between. This CDR3 comprises 14 residues. This chain's CDR3 is CASSMTASTDTQYF. CDR3 DNA: TGTGCCAGTAGTATGACAGCTAGCACAGATACGCAGTATTTT.

The rearrangement uses TRBV10-2 and TRBJ1-1; 9 bases match TRBD1. Per germline, CDR1 WSHSY and CDR2 SAAADI. V dropped 7 bases and J dropped 12; count of bases not matched to a gene: 9. The CDR3 is 12 residues long. As DNA, the CDR3 is TGCGCCAGCACGGGACAGGGTCAAAGAACTTTCTTT. Its translation is CASTGQGQRTFF.

V is TRBV7-2 and J is TRBJ2-5; a possible D gene is TRBD2 (5 bases). The V end was cut by 6 bases, the J end by 2 bases, with 13 bases between. CDR3 length: 14 amino acids. Germline V gives CDR1 SGHTA, CDR2 FQGNSA. CDR3 coding DNA: TGTGCCAGCAGAAAACCACGGGGACAAGAGACCCAGTACTTC. Translated: CASRKPRGQETQYF.

The V call is TRBV2, the J call TRBJ2-5, with a tentative D call TRBD2 (6 bases). The CDR3 spans 12 residues. V dropped 7 bases and J dropped 4 bases, with 10 bases sitting between them. CDR1 is SNHLY, CDR2 FYNNEI, per germline. The CDR3 loop reads CASIGGTETQYF. CDR3 DNA sequence: TGTGCCAGCATTGGGGGGACAGAGACCCAGTACTTC.

The CDR3 reads CASSLFQGAGDTEAFF. CDR3 DNA: TGCGCCAGCAGCTTATTCCAGGGGGCGGGGGACACTGAAGCTTTCTTT. J is TRBJ1-1 and V is TRBV5-1; 8 bases match TRBD1. This CDR3 is 16 amino acids long. Trimming at V came to 2 bases and at J to 3 bases, leaving 9 bases not matched to a gene. The germline V gene has CDR1 SGHRS and CDR2 YFSETQ.

This chain links TRBV9 with TRBJ2-1; weak D call: TRBD1 (6 bases). The CDR3 spans 11 residues. Trimming removed 2 bases from V and 10 bases from J, with 7 bases in between. Germline V gene lookup returns CDR1 SGDLS and CDR2 YYNGEE. Here the CDR3 DNA reads TGTGCCAGCAGCGTCGGACAGGAGCAGTTCTTC. Translating it yields CASSVGQEQFF.

The chain combines TRBV5-1 with TRBJ2-1; 9 bases line up with TRBD1. Germline-derived CDR1 and CDR2 are SGHRS and YFSETQ. This CDR3 contains 13 residues. Germline trimming cut 4 bases from V and 8 bases from J; bases unmatched to any gene: 4. CDR3 residues: CASSLNRGHEQFF. In DNA, the CDR3 is TGCGCCAGCAGCCTAAACAGGGGGCATGAGCAGTTCTTC.

V and J are TRBV5-1 and TRBJ2-1; 8 nucleotides line up with TRBD1. V lost 4 bases and J lost 8; bases outside the gene matches: 2. CDR1 is SGHRS, CDR2 YFSETQ, per germline. CDR3 length: 12 residues. The DNA of the CDR3 is TGCGCCAGCAGCCTACAGGGGGATGAGCAGTTCTTC. Protein: CASSLQGDEQFF.

The gene calls are TRBV5-5 and TRBJ2-3; D may be TRBD2 (6 bases). The V end lost 2 bases, the J end lost 0 bases, and 22 bases lay between the germline ends. The CDR3 spans 19 residues. Germline assignment: CDR1 SGHKS and CDR2 YYEKEE (reference sequence). The CDR3 sequence is CASSLKSSGAGFSTDTQYF. The CDR3 DNA is TGTGCCAGCAGCTTAAAATCTTCCGGGGCGGGGTTTAGCACAGATACGCAGTATTTT.

This clone was detected only once. The chain is built from TRBV10-1 and TRBJ2-1; 12 bases agree with TRBD2. The CDR3 sequence is 15 residues long. CDR1 is WNHNN and CDR2 is SYGVQD in the germline V gene (reference sequence). V gave up 6 bases and J gave up 2 bases; unmatched junction bases: 2. CDR3 amino acids: CASSASGGAYNEQFF. Written as DNA, the CDR3 is TGCGCCAGCAGCGCTAGCGGGGGGGCCTACAATGAGCAGTTCTTC.

This clone is judged medium-sized (0.01 to 0.1%). The sample holds other DNA sequences that translate to the same CDR3. The V and J genes are TRBV5-1 and TRBJ2-5; D uncertain. Per germline, CDR1 SGHRS and CDR2 YFSETQ. Trimming left V 4 bases short and J 1 base short, with 2 bases between. This CDR3 has 11 residues. CDR3 amino acids: CASSRQETQYF. The CDR3 DNA reads TGCGCCAGCAGCCGCCAAGAGACCCAGTACTTC.

This chain uses TRBV3-1 (or the pseudogene TRBV3-2) with TRBJ2-1; the D gene is possibly TRBD1 (7 bases). V lost 1 base and J 5 bases, leaving 9 bases between the germline ends. In germline, CDR1 is LGHDT, CDR2 YNNKEL (reference sequence). The CDR3 loop spans 14 amino acids. Written as DNA, the CDR3 is TGTGCCAGCAGCCAAGCCAGGGGGGACAATGAGCAGTTCTTC. Its translation: CASSQARGDNEQFF.

V and J are TRBV6-5 and TRBJ1-2, with 9 positions matching TRBD1. Trimming cost V 6 bases and J 7 bases; bases outside gene matches: 9. This CDR3 has 14 residues. Germline V gene lookup returns CDR1 MNHEY and CDR2 SVGAGI. The CDR3 DNA sequence: TGTGCCAGCAGCGCCCAAACAGGGGGCGCTGGCTACACCTTC. It translates to CASSAQTGGAGYTF.

The chain employs TRBV10-1 and TRBJ2-3, with 7 bases matching TRBD1. The germline CDR1 and CDR2 sequences are WNHNN and SYGVQD (reference sequence). The CDR3 is 14 residues long. Trimming removed 5 bases from V and 1 base from J; junction bases left unmatched: 3. The CDR3 region has the DNA TGCGCCAGCAGTCCCGGGACAGGCACAGATACGCAGTATTTT. Protein product: CASSPGTGTDTQYF.

The rearrangement uses TRBV6-5 and TRBJ1-1; 7 nucleotides align to TRBD1. The ends lost 2 bases at V and 8 bases at J; junction bases unmatched: 8. Germline V CDR1 and CDR2: MNHEY, SVGAGI. This CDR3 region has 14 residues. CDR3 coding DNA: TGTGCCAGCAGTTACGGACAGGCGGATGGAGAAGCTTTCTTT. Its translation: CASSYGQADGEAFF.

The V call is TRBV6-5, the J call TRBJ1-1; D call uncertain. The CDR3 is made up of 15 amino acids. Germline-derived CDR1 and CDR2 are MNHEY and SVGAGI. With 6 bases removed from V and 5 bases from J, the gap between germline ends came to 19 bases. CDR3 nucleotide sequence: TGTGCCAGCAGAGGAGGTATAGCAGGCCTAACTGAAGCTTTCTTT. Protein product: CASRGGIAGLTEAFF.

A word on this clone: The sample holds other DNA sequences that translate to the same CDR3. V gene TRBV10-3 combines with J gene TRBJ1-1; D might be TRBD1 (6 bases). This CDR3 comprises 13 residues. V lost 0 bases, J lost 5 bases, and 7 bases lay in between. CDR1 is ENHRY, CDR2 SYGVKD, per germline. DNA of the CDR3: TGTGCCATCAGTGAGTCTCAGGGGACTGAAGCTTTCTTT. Translated, it gives CAISESQGTEAFF.

The CDR3 here is CASSPSGGVGATGELFF. CDR3 nucleotides: TGTGCCAGCAGCCCTAGCGGGGGGGTAGGGGCCACCGGGGAGCTGTTTTTT. This sequence joins TRBV9 and TRBJ2-2, with TRBD2 matching 12 bases. Looked up from germline, CDR1 is SGDLS and CDR2 is YYNGEE. The CDR3 sequence is 17 residues long. J was trimmed by 4 bases and V by 4 bases; bases with no gene match: 8.

The chain uses TRBV4-1 and TRBJ1-6; D is uncertain. The length of the CDR3 is 19 residues. V lost 1 base to trimming and J lost 0 bases, with 16 bases between them. Germline V gene lookup returns CDR1 MGHRA and CDR2 YSYEKL. The DNA of the CDR3 is TGCGCCAGCAGCCAAGGTTCCCAGAGAGACTACTCCTATAATTCACCCCTCCACTTT. It encodes CASSQGSQRDYSYNSPLHF.